This TCR beta chain was sequenced for a study of naive and memory T cell subsets. CDR3 length: 15 amino acids. Germline assignment: CDR1 SGHTA and CDR2 FQGNSA. V was shortened by 4 bases and J by 6 bases, with 15 bases between the two germline ends. Amplification of ligated cDNA took four PCR rounds with SP2 and nested alpha and beta constant primers. Reverse transcription of blood and skin TCR RNA was primed at alpha and beta constant regions. TCRdb recomputed calls from the 5' RACE reads with MiXCR, one row per CDR3 protein. The sample has about 62,000 distinct CDR3 sequences, less than 10% seen once. This clonotype was picked up a small number of times. What it recognizes is unknown. General study results and limits: TCR transcript changes with activation or differentiation may affect this RNA method.

The library had UMIs added by 3' ligation of an oligonucleotide to TCR cDNA. Whole-blood samples were over 2 ml of peripheral blood from healthy adult volunteers. The chain carries TRBV7-2 and TRBJ1-4; tentative D call: TRBD1 (5 bases). This clonotype originated in a female donor in good health. The CDR3 spells CASSSAGVGDEKLFF. The DNA for the CDR3 is TGTGCCAGCAGCTCCGCGGGGGTTGGAGATGAAAAACTGTTTTTT.